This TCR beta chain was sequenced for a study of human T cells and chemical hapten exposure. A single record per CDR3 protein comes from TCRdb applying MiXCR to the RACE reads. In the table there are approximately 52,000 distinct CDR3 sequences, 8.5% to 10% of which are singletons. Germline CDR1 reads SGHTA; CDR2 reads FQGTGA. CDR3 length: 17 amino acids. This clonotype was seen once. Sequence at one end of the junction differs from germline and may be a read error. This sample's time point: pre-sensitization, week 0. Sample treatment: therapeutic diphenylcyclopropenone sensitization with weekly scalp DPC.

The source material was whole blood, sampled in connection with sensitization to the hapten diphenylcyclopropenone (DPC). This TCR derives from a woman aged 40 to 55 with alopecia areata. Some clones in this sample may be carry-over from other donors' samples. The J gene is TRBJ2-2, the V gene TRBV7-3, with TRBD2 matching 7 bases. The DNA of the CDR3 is TGTGCCAGCAGCTTAAGAGCGGGAATAGAGAACACCGTGGAGCTGTTTTTT. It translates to CASSLRAGIENTVELFF.